Reported below is one T cell receptor beta chain. What it binds is not known. CDR1 and CDR2 from the germline V gene are ENHRY and SYGVKD. The CDR3 sequence is 8 residues long. V lost 10 bases to trimming and J lost 5 bases, with 3 bases between them. Unique molecular identifiers were built into the TCR beta cDNA libraries. TCRdb reprocessed the PCR reads via MiXCR and lists one record per CDR3 protein. The repertoire holds about 820,000 distinct CDR3 sequences, with roughly 58% as singletons. The data were obtained in a study of post-analysis software for immune sequencing data. Findings and limits, study-wide: The five TRBV segments detected at higher frequency in patients than in controls included TRBV5-6, TRBV5-1 and TRBV20-1.

The sequencing sample was made of blood. The rearrangement joins TRBV10-3 to TRBJ2-7, with D uncertain. The receptor comes from a girl aged 10 to 17 with multiple sclerosis. The CDR3 spells CARDEQYF. The CDR3 bases are TGTGCCAGGGACGAGCAGTACTTC.